These 17 T cell receptor beta chains originate from one sample sequenced in a study of Ad26.COV2.S vaccination and SARS-CoV-2 variants. Specified treatment: some 20 received Ad26.COV2.S at low or high dose, single or two shots; five or six received placebo; per-sample allocation not given. Day 63 after the first vaccine or placebo injection was the time point for sampling. TCRdb keeps only in-frame clones here, not all; method: immunoSEQ multiplex PCR. The repertoire has 300,000 to 500,000 clones, 70% to 90% of them found once; the top ten carry more than 3%. This specimen was peripheral blood, taken in a trial of Ad26.COV2.S vaccine versus placebo. The receptors stem from a person between 18 and 60 years old who received the Ad26.COV2.S COVID-19 vaccine or a placebo.

This clone was detected only once. The chain has TRBV5-1 and TRBJ1-5; possibly TRBD1 for D (6 bases). Looked up from germline, CDR1 is SGHRS and CDR2 is YFSETQ. V was shortened by 0 bases and J by 6 bases, with 13 bases between the two germline ends. The CDR3 spans 15 residues. The CDR3, as DNA: TGCGCCAGCAGCTTGGGGACGGGGGGCGGTCAGCCCCAGCATTTT. It translates to CASSLGTGGGQPQHF. Based on the CDR3 plus reference TRBV5-1 and TRBJ1-5, the full variable domain is KAGVTQTPRYLIKTRGQQVTLSCSPISGHRSVSWYQQTPGQGLQFLFEYFSETQRNKGNFPGRFSGRQFSNSRSEMNVSTLELGDSALYLCASSLGTGGGQPQHFGDGTRLSIL.

The rearrangement joins TRBV9 to TRBJ1-3; TRBD1 aligns across 10 bases. Trimming took 4 bases from V and 0 from J; bases not matched to a gene: 16. In germline, CDR1 is SGDLS, CDR2 YYNGEE. This CDR3 contains 20 residues. The CDR3, as DNA: TGTGCCAGCAGCCCGACCCTGGACAGGGGGACTACTAGCTCTGGAAACACCATATATTTT. Translation: CASSPTLDRGTTSSGNTIYF.

The rearrangement links TRBV11-2 to TRBJ2-2, with 12 nucleotides matching TRBD1. V shed 6 bases, J shed 0 bases, and the junction held 11 bases outside the gene matches. Germline V CDR1 and CDR2: SGHAT, FQNNGV. This CDR3 is 19 amino acids long. CDR3 sequence (DNA): TGTGCCAGCAGGACTCATAGGCGGGACAGGGGGCCGAACACCGGGGAGCTGTTTTTT. Translation gives CASRTHRRDRGPNTGELFF.

V is TRBV6-5 and J is TRBJ2-2; D possibly corresponds to TRBD2 (7 bases). Deletions cut 2 bases from V and 5 bases from J, with 12 bases between. CDR3 length: 15 amino acids. In germline, CDR1 is MNHEY, CDR2 SVGAGI. This chain's CDR3 is CASSYGGADTGELFF. The CDR3 DNA follows: TGTGCCAGCAGTTACGGGGGGGCTGATACCGGGGAGCTGTTTTTT.

The V and J genes are TRBV19 and TRBJ2-4; TRBD2 might be the D (6 bases). The CDR3 covers 19 residues. V shed 2 bases and J shed 0 bases, with 20 bases lying between them. Germline CDR1 is LNHDA and CDR2 is SQIVND (reference sequence). Here the CDR3 reads CASSISSRGTDLAKNIQYF. DNA for the CDR3: TGTGCCAGTAGTATATCGAGCCGGGGGACGGATCTAGCCAAAAACATTCAGTACTTC.

This chain links TRBV20-1 with TRBJ1-5, with TRBD1 as a possible D gene (5 bases). This CDR3 has 18 amino acids. The ends were cut back, 3 bases at V and 1 base at J, with 22 bases in the middle. Germline V lookup: CDR1 DFQATT, CDR2 SNEGSKA (reference sequence). The CDR3 protein is CSASSTDGTYWSNQPQHF. The CDR3 DNA is TGCAGTGCTAGTTCGACAGATGGGACGTATTGGAGCAATCAGCCCCAGCATTTT.

The V and J genes are TRBV5-8 and TRBJ2-7; D is unresolved. The V and J ends lost 2 bases and 6 bases respectively, with 9 bases between them. The germline gives CDR1 SGHTS, CDR2 YDEGEE. The length of the CDR3 is 12 residues. Here the CDR3 reads CASSLRSGEQYF. DNA of the CDR3: TGTGCCAGCAGCTTAAGATCGGGCGAGCAGTACTTC.

The genes are TRBV5-1 and TRBJ2-3, with 9 bases matching TRBD2. CDR1 and CDR2 (germline): SGHRS, YFSETQ. The trim removed 0 bases at V and 5 bases at J, leaving 10 bases unmatched. The CDR3 runs 17 residues. CDR3 DNA: TGCGCCAGCAGCTTGGAGGGCGGGGGGGCCCCAGAAGATACGCAGTATTTT. Amino acid sequence: CASSLEGGGAPEDTQYF.

The chain links TRBV19 to TRBJ1-2; weak D call: TRBD1 (6 bases). This CDR3 is built from 13 residues. Trimming pared 10 bases from V and 0 bases from J, leaving 12 bases between. Germline-derived CDR1 and CDR2 are LNHDA and SQIVND (reference sequence). The DNA for the CDR3 is TGTGCCACCGCTGGACAGACTAACTATGGCTACACCTTC. Protein: CATAGQTNYGYTF.

The gene calls are TRBV4-2 and TRBJ2-7, with D maybe TRBD2 (5 bases). This CDR3 is 14 amino acids long. Germline V CDR1 and CDR2: LGHNA, YNFKEQ. Trimming cost V 1 base and J 3 bases, with 10 bases left between them. CDR3 DNA sequence: TGTGCCAGCAGCCAAGCAAAAGAGGGCTACGAGCAGTACTTC. Its protein product is CASSQAKEGYEQYF.

The chain uses TRBV19 and TRBJ2-4; 7 bases are a match to TRBD1. Trimming cost V 4 bases and J 5 bases; bases outside gene matches: 11. Germline CDR1 is LNHDA and CDR2 is SQIVND (reference sequence). CDR3 length: 16 amino acids. The CDR3 DNA reads TGTGCCAGTAGTACCTGGACAGGAGCTAGCCAAAACATTCAGTACTTC. It translates to CASSTWTGASQNIQYF.

This clone was detected only once. The genes are TRBV5-1 and TRBJ1-1; D is uncertain. The germline V gene has CDR1 SGHRS and CDR2 YFSETQ. The CDR3 covers 12 residues. Trimming stripped 0 bases from V and 10 bases from J, with 10 bases between. The CDR3 protein is CASSLVVLVAFF. For the CDR3, the DNA is TGCGCCAGCAGCTTGGTGGTTTTAGTAGCTTTCTTT. Filled out from reference TRBV5-1 and TRBJ1-1, the complete variable domain reads KAGVTQTPRYLIKTRGQQVTLSCSPISGHRSVSWYQQTPGQGLQFLFEYFSETQRNKGNFPGRFSGRQFSNSRSEMNVSTLELGDSALYLCASSLVVLVAFFGQGTRLTVV.

The gene calls are TRBV2 and TRBJ2-2; D possibly corresponds to TRBD2 (5 bases). Germline V gives CDR1 SNHLY, CDR2 FYNNEI. The CDR3 loop spans 13 amino acids. The V and J ends lost 8 bases and 4 bases respectively, with 11 bases between them. As DNA, the CDR3 is TGTGCCAGCTGGTCGGGATCCACCGGGGAGCTGTTTTTT. As protein: CASWSGSTGELFF.

This chain connects TRBV29-1 to TRBJ1-1; D call uncertain. The CDR3 has 12 residues. Germline V gene data show CDR1 as SQVTM and CDR2 as ANQGSEA. V dropped 7 bases and J dropped 8 bases, with 17 bases sitting between them. The CDR3 sequence: CSGTEGWQEAFF. For the CDR3, the DNA is TGCAGCGGAACCGAGGGTTGGCAAGAAGCTTTCTTT. Together with reference TRBV29-1 and TRBJ1-1, the CDR3 gives the full variable domain: SAVISQKPSRDICQRGTSLTIQCQVDSQVTMMFWYRQQPGQSLTLIATANQGSEATYESGFVIDKFPISRPNLTFSTLTVSNMSPEDSSIYLCSGTEGWQEAFFGQGTRLTVV.

This chain connects TRBV7-2 to TRBJ2-3; 10 nucleotides match TRBD2. This CDR3 has 18 residues. Losses at the gene ends were 2 bases for V and 0 bases for J; bases not matched to a gene: 8. Germline CDR1 reads SGHTA; CDR2 reads FQGNSA. CDR3: CASSLIAGGFTSTDTQYF. The CDR3 DNA follows: TGTGCCAGCAGCTTAATAGCGGGGGGTTTTACTAGCACAGATACGCAGTATTTT. The whole variable domain, remainder taken from reference TRBV7-2 and TRBJ2-3, is GAGVSQSPSNKVTEKGKDVELRCDPISGHTALYWYRQSLGQGLEFLIYFQGNSAPDKSGLPSDRFSAERTGGSVSTLTIQRTQQEDSAVYLCASSLIAGGFTSTDTQYFGPGTRLTVL.

This chain joins TRBV7-8 and TRBJ2-7; 7 nucleotides line up with TRBD1. V dropped 5 bases and J dropped 3; count of bases not matched to a gene: 4. There are 13 residues in the CDR3. Germline CDR1 SGHVS, CDR2 FQNEAQ. The chain's CDR3 is CASSRQGLYEQYF. The DNA of the CDR3 is TGTGCCAGCAGCCGACAGGGTCTCTACGAGCAGTACTTC.

This clone was seen just once. The V and J genes are TRBV30 and TRBJ2-5; D remains ambiguous. This CDR3 is 14 amino acids long. With 2 bases removed from V and 1 base from J, the gap between germline ends came to 11 bases. CDR1 and CDR2 (germline): GTSNPN, SVGIG (reference sequence). The CDR3 DNA follows: TGTGCCTGGAGTCAAGGATTGCCCCAAGAGACCCAGTACTTC. Translating gives CAWSQGLPQETQYF.